These 4 T cell receptor beta chains were sequenced from one sample in a study of blood T cell repertoires in COVID-19. This table comes from immunoSEQ multiplex PCR, and its TCRdb copy is limited to in-frame clones, with some not included. The sample yields about 110,000 clones, less than 75% seen once. The material sequenced was peripheral blood. Receptors were obtained from a woman aged 40 to 50 with acute or convalescent COVID-19.

This rearrangement joins TRBV10-1 to TRBJ1-1; 7 nucleotides align to TRBD1. This CDR3 comprises 13 residues. Germline CDR1 reads WNHNN; CDR2 reads SYGVQD (reference sequence). With 8 bases clipped from V and 1 base from J, the junction kept 4 bases outside the gene matches. As DNA, the CDR3 is TGCGCCAGCTCCCCAGGGGGGAACACTGAAGCTTTCTTT. This encodes CASSPGGNTEAFF.

The J gene is TRBJ2-1, the V gene TRBV7-2, with 7 bases fitting TRBD2. Germline trimming cut 3 bases from V and 4 bases from J; bases unmatched to any gene: 9. CDR1 is SGHTA, CDR2 FQGNSA, per germline. This CDR3 is built from 16 residues. CDR3 loop: CASSFTSATDYNEQFF. The DNA for the CDR3 is TGTGCCAGCAGCTTTACTAGCGCTACAGATTACAATGAGCAGTTCTTC.

The chain is built from TRBV27 and TRBJ1-5; 7 bases fit TRBD1. Germline loops: CDR1 MNHEY, CDR2 SMNVEV (reference sequence). After removal of 4 bases from V and 9 bases from J, the junction contained 6 bases not matched to a gene. This CDR3 has 13 amino acids. CDR3 coding DNA: TGTGCCAGCAGTTCTTCACAGGGGTGGCCCCAGCATTTT. Its translation is CASSSSQGWPQHF.

The chain is built from TRBV5-6 and TRBJ1-4; D remains ambiguous. Trimming cost V 3 bases and J 6 bases, with 6 bases left between them. Germline V lookup: CDR1 SGHDT, CDR2 YYEEEE. The CDR3 loop spans 12 amino acids. The DNA for the CDR3 is TGTGCCAGCAGCTCCGTCGATGAAAAACTGTTTTTT. It is translated as CASSSVDEKLFF.